The 13 T cell receptor beta chains below come from one sample, sequenced in a study of blood T cells in healthy people across ages. The use of a sample-barcoded 5' primer and a J-beta primer mix characterized a second PCR of about 7 to 12 cycles. In TCRdb, the 5' RACE reads were re-called with MiXCR into one record per CDR3 protein. The sample consists of around 1.5 million distinct CDR3 sequences, about 31% of them appearing once. Source material: blood. These receptors were taken from a woman younger than 45 in good health.

This chain connects TRBV6-5 to TRBJ2-5; D may be TRBD2 (6 bases). V was clipped by 2 bases and J by 2 bases, with 15 bases between them. Germline-derived CDR1 and CDR2 are MNHEY and SVGAGI. The CDR3 runs to 16 residues. CDR3 nucleotide sequence: TGTGCCAGCAGTTACCGGGACTCCCTTCCGCAAGAGACCCAGTACTTC. The encoded protein is CASSYRDSLPQETQYF.

The V gene is TRBV20-1, the J gene TRBJ2-3; the match to TRBD2 covers 7 bases. Germline V gene sequence: CDR1 DFQATT, CDR2 SNEGSKA (reference sequence). The CDR3 runs to 16 residues. V lost 1 base and J lost 2; bases outside the gene matches: 9. The CDR3 nucleotides are TGCAGTGCTAGAGGTTTGAGCGGGGCGGCCACAGATACGCAGTATTTT. It is translated as CSARGLSGAATDTQYF.

Note on this clonotype: A junction boundary mismatches the germline segment, possibly from a read error. This rearrangement joins TRBV9 to TRBJ2-2; perhaps TRBD2 as D (7 bases). From germline, CDR1 is SGDLS and CDR2 YYNGEE. The CDR3 is 18 residues long. CDR3 DNA: TGTGCCAGTAGCGCTCCCGGGGCGGGGGCCATGGGCGCCGGGGAGCTGTTTTTT. Its translation is CASSAPGAGAMGAGELFF.

On this clonotype: A much larger clone differs by one base, so this may be a read error. The chain combines TRBV10-3 with TRBJ2-5; tentatively, D is TRBD1 (5 bases). V dropped 4 bases and J dropped 5 bases, with 11 bases sitting between them. This CDR3 region has 13 residues. Germline lookup yields CDR1 ENHRY and CDR2 SYGVKD. The CDR3 region is CAISVAPGETQYF. DNA for the CDR3: TGTGCCATCAGTGTGGCCCCAGGGGAGACCCAGTACTTC.

The rearrangement joins TRBV3-1 to TRBJ2-1, with D tentatively TRBD1 (5 bases). Deletions cut 3 bases from V and 2 bases from J, with 11 bases between. This CDR3 region has 15 residues. CDR1 is LGHDT and CDR2 is YNNKEL in the germline V gene (reference sequence). The CDR3 sequence: CASSHDSSPYNEQFF. The CDR3 bases are TGTGCCAGCAGCCACGACAGCTCACCCTACAATGAGCAGTTCTTC.

The sample holds many counts of this clonotype. This sequence joins TRBV4-1 and TRBJ2-5, with 9 bases identical to TRBD2. From germline, CDR1 is MGHRA and CDR2 YSYEKL. Germline trimming cut 4 bases from V and 7 bases from J; bases unmatched to any gene: 1. This CDR3 has 12 residues. CDR3 sequence: CASSPREGTQYF. DNA for the CDR3: TGCGCCAGCAGCCCGCGGGAGGGGACCCAGTACTTC.

This clonotype showed up just a few times. The chain carries TRBV7-9 and TRBJ2-7; possibly TRBD2 for D (6 bases). With 0 bases removed from V and 5 bases from J, the gap between germline ends came to 11 bases. Germline V gives CDR1 SEHNR, CDR2 FQNEAQ (reference sequence). This CDR3 comprises 14 residues. The CDR3 reads CASSLAGGSHEQYF. The CDR3, as DNA: TGTGCCAGCAGCTTAGCCGGAGGGTCCCACGAGCAGTACTTC. Complete variable domain (other parts from reference TRBV7-9 and TRBJ2-7): DTGVSQNPRHKITKRGQNVTFRCDPISEHNRLYWYRQTLGQGPEFLTYFQNEAQLEKSRLLSDRFSAERPKGSFSTLEIQRTEQGDSAMYLCASSLAGGSHEQYFGPGTRLTVT.

The chain combines TRBV20-1 with TRBJ2-5; D may be TRBD2 (5 bases). Germline-derived CDR1 and CDR2 are DFQATT and SNEGSKA (reference sequence). The CDR3 sequence is 17 residues long. V lost 5 bases and J 5 bases, leaving 27 bases between the germline ends. The DNA for the CDR3 is TGCAGTGCTGCAGGACCTAGCAATGAAGTGGTTGGGGAGACCCAGTACTTC. It codes for CSAAGPSNEVVGETQYF.

CDR3 DNA: TGTGCCAGTAGTTTCCCCTTAGAAGCGAACACTGAAGCTTTCTTT. This sequence encodes CASSFPLEANTEAFF. J is TRBJ1-1 and V is TRBV19, with D unresolved. CDR1 and CDR2 (germline): LNHDA, SQIVND (reference sequence). There are 15 residues in the CDR3. The V and J ends lost 5 bases and 1 base respectively, with 14 bases between them.

With regard to this clonotype: A much larger clone differs from this one at a single base, so this may be a read error. The V gene is TRBV6-6, the J gene TRBJ2-1, with a possible D match to TRBD2 (5 bases). The CDR3 contains 12 residues. Germline V gene data show CDR1 as MNHNY and CDR2 as SVGAGI (reference sequence). The V end lost 6 bases, the J end lost 10 bases, and 13 bases lay between the germline ends. The CDR3 sequence: CASRRGTYEQFF. In nucleotides, the CDR3 is TGTGCCAGCAGACGGGGTACCTACGAGCAGTTCTTC.

This clonotype was detected a few times. The J gene is TRBJ2-2, the V gene TRBV6-6; D perhaps matches TRBD2 (5 bases). The CDR3 loop spans 14 amino acids. Germline lookup yields CDR1 MNHNY and CDR2 SVGAGI (reference sequence). V shed 9 bases and J shed 2 bases, with 13 bases lying between them. The CDR3 region has the DNA TGTGCCAGTGAGGAGGTAGTTAACACCGGGGAGCTGTTTTTT. Translated: CASEEVVNTGELFF.

This chain links TRBV9 with TRBJ2-2; D uncertain. Trimming pared 5 bases from V and 6 bases from J, leaving 8 bases between. Germline CDR1 and CDR2: SGDLS and YYNGEE. The CDR3 is 12 residues long. CDR3 region: CASSFGSGELFF. The CDR3, as DNA: TGTGCCAGCAGTTTTGGGTCCGGGGAGCTGTTTTTT.

This clonotype was seen many times. CDR3 sequence reads: CSVCLVRGEYEQYF. The CDR3, as DNA: TGCAGCGTGTGCCTCGTTCGGGGAGAGTACGAGCAGTACTTC. The rearrangement uses TRBV29-1 and TRBJ2-7; the D gene is possibly TRBD2 (5 bases). CDR1 is SQVTM and CDR2 is ANQGSEA in the germline V gene. The CDR3 totals 14 residues. The ends were cut back, 6 bases at V and 4 bases at J, with 19 bases in the middle.